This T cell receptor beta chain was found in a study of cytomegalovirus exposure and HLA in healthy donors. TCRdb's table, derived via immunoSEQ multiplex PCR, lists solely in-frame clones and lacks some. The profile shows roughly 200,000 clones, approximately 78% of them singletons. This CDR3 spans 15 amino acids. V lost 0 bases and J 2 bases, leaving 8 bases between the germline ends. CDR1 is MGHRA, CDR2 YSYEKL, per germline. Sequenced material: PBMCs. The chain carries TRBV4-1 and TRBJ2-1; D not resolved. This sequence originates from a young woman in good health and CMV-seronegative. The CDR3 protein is CASSQEATAYNEQFF. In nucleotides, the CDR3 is TGCGCCAGCAGCCAAGAAGCTACCGCCTACAATGAGCAGTTCTTC.